The subject of this entry is one T cell receptor (beta chain). The sample originates from a study of cytomegalovirus exposure and HLA in healthy donors. A multiplex PCR was run with 60 Vbeta primers and 13 Jbeta primers. The table came from immunoSEQ multiplex PCR; TCRdb's copy has only in-frame clones and leaves some out. The sample holds roughly 92,000 clones, approximately 80% seen once. The V end lost 6 bases, the J end lost 6 bases, and 12 bases lay between the germline ends. Germline CDR1 is MNHEY and CDR2 is SVGAGI. This CDR3 contains 13 residues. The chain is built from TRBV6-5 and TRBJ2-1, with D perhaps matching TRBD2 (6 bases). The clonotype originates from a woman aged 45-65 years in good health and CMV-seropositive. The sample consisted of PBMCs. The CDR3, as DNA: TGTGCCAGCAGAGTGACTAGGGGCAATGAGCAGTTCTTC. Amino acid sequence: CASRVTRGNEQFF.